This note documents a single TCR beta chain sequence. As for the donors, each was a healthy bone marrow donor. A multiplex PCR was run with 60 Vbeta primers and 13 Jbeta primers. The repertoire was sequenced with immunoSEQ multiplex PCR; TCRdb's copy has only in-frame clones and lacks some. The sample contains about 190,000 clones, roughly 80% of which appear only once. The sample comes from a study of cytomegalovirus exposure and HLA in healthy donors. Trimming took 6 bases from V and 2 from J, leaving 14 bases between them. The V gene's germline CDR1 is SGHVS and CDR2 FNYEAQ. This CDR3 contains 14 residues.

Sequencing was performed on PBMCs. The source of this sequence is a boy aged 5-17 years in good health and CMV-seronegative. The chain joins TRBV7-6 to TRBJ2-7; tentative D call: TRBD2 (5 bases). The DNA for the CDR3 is TGTGCCAGCAGTTCGACGGGAAGTACCTACGAGCAGTACTTC. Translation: CASSSTGSTYEQYF.